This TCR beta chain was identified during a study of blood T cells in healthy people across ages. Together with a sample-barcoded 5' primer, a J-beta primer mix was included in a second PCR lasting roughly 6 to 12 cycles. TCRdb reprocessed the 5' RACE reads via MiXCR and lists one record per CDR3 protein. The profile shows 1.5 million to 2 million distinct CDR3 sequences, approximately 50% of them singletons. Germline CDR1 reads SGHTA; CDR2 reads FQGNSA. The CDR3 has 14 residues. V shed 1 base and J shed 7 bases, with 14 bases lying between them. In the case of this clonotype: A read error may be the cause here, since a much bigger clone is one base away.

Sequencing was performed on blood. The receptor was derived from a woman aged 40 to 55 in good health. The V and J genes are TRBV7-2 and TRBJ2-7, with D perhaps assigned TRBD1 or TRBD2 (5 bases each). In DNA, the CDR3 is TGTGCCAGCAGCTTAGGGGGACCGTACAATGAGCAGTACTTC. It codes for CASSLGGPYNEQYF.